Given below is one TCR beta chain in context. The V gene's germline CDR1 is LNHDA and CDR2 SQIVND (reference sequence). Trimming cost V 6 bases and J 5 bases; bases outside gene matches: 6. The CDR3 spans 13 residues. These data originate in a study of CD8 T cells in Susac syndrome. Random hexamers were used to reverse transcribe an amount of about 0.45 to 1 ug RNA. Multiplex PCR with immunoSEQ amplified the TCR beta CDR3 across 54 Vbeta and 13 Jbeta. One entry per CDR3 protein results from TCRdb running MiXCR on the immunoSEQ multiplex PCR reads. The profile covers about 190,000 distinct CDR3 sequences, with 90% to 97% appearing a single time and approximately 0.1% taken by the ten largest.

This chain joins TRBV19 and TRBJ1-1; 7 bases match TRBD1. This TCR came from a human donor with Susac syndrome. The source material was CD4+ T cells from PBMCs. CDR3 sequence: CASSTTGETEAFF. CDR3 sequence (DNA): TGTGCCAGTAGCACCACAGGGGAAACTGAAGCTTTCTTT.